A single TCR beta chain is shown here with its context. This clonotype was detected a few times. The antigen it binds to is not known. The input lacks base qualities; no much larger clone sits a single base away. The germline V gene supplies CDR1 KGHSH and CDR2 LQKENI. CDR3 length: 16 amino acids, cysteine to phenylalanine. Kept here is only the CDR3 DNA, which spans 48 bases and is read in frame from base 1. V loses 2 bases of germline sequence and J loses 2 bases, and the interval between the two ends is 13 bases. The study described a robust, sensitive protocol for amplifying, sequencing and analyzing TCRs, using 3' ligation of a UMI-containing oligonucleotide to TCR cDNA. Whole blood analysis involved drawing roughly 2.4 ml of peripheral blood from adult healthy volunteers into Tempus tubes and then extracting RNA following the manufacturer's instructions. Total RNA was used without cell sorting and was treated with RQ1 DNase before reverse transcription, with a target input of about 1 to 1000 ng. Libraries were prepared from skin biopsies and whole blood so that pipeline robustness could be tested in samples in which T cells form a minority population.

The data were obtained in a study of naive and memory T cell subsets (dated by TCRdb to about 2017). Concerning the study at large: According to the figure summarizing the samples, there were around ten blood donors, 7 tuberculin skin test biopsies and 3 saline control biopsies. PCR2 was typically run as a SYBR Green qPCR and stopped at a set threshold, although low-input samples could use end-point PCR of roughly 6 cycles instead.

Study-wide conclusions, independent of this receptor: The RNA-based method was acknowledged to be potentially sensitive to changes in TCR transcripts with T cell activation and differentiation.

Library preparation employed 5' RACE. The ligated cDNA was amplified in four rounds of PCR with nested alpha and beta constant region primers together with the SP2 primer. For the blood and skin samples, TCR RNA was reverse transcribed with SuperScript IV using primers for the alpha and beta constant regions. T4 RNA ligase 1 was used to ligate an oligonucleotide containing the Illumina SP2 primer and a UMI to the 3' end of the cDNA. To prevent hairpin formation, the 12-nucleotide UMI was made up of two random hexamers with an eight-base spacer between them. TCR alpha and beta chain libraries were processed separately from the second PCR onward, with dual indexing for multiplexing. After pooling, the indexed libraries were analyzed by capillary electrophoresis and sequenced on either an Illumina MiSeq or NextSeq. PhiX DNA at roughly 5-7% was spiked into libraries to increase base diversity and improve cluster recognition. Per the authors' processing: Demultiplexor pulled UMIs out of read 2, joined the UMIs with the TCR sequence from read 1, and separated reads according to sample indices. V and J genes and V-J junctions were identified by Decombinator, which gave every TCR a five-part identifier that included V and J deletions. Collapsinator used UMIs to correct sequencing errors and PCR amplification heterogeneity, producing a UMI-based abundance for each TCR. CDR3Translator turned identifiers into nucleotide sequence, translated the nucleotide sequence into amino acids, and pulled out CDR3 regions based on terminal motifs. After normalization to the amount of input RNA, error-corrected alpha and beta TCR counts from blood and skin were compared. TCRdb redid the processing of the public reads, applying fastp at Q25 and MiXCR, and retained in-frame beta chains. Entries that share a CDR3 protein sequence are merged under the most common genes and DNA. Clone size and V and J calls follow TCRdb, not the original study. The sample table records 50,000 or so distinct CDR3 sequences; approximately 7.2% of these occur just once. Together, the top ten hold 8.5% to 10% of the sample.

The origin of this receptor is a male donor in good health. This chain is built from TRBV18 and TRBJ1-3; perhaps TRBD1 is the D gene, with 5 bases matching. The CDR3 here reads CASSPSEQAAGNTIYF. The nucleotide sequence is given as TGTGCCAGCTCACCAAGTGAACAGGCTGCTGGAAACACCATATATTTT.